This entry lists 14 T cell receptor beta chains sequenced from one sample in a study of cytomegalovirus exposure and HLA in healthy donors. PCR involved 60 Vbeta and 13 Jbeta primers. Sequenced by immunoSEQ multiplex PCR; TCRdb stores in-frame clones only, minus some. Among about 110,000 clones listed, 65% to 90% were seen once. The sequenced sample consisted of PBMCs. Receptors originate from a man aged 45-60 years in good health and CMV-seronegative.

The rearrangement uses TRBV4-2 and TRBJ2-1; 8 nucleotides match TRBD2. This CDR3 comprises 15 residues. CDR1 is LGHNA, CDR2 YNFKEQ, per germline. V lost 1 base, J lost 2 bases, and 1 base stayed unmatched. The CDR3 spells CASSQGRGAYNEQFF. The CDR3 region has the DNA TGTGCCAGCAGCCAAGGGCGGGGGGCCTACAATGAGCAGTTCTTC.

This chain joins TRBV10-2 and TRBJ1-4, with 8 bases matching TRBD1. From germline, CDR1 is WSHSY and CDR2 SAAADI. V shed 6 bases, J shed 4 bases, and the junction held 4 bases outside the gene matches. CDR3 length equals 14 residues. The CDR3 loop is CASSLGQDNEKLFF. The CDR3 coding sequence is TGCGCCAGCAGCCTGGGACAGGATAATGAAAAACTGTTTTTT.

The chain has TRBV6-1 and TRBJ1-5; 8 bases fit TRBD1. Germline V gene lookup returns CDR1 MNHNS and CDR2 SASEGT. The trim removed 6 bases at V and 5 bases at J, leaving 3 bases unmatched. CDR3 size: 13 residues. This CDR3 is CASRPTGDQPQHF. Here the CDR3 DNA reads TGTGCCAGCAGACCGACAGGGGATCAGCCCCAGCATTTT.

The chain links TRBV4-1 to TRBJ2-1, with TRBD2 matching 8 bases. Germline lookup yields CDR1 MGHRA and CDR2 YSYEKL. CDR3 length: 15 residues. With V trimmed by 2 bases and J by 5 bases, 5 bases remained unmatched. The CDR3 loop is CASSQRAGVNNEQFF. CDR3 in DNA: TGCGCCAGCAGCCAAAGAGCGGGGGTAAACAATGAGCAGTTCTTC.

This clone was recorded many times. The chain recombines TRBV5-1 with TRBJ2-1; a weak D match, TRBD1 (5 bases). This CDR3 contains 13 residues. In germline, CDR1 is SGHRS, CDR2 YFSETQ. The V end was cut by 2 bases, the J end by 8 bases, with 11 bases between. CDR3 residues: CASSFGAEDEQFF. CDR3 bases: TGCGCCAGCAGCTTTGGGGCAGAGGATGAGCAGTTCTTC.

The V call is TRBV4-2, the J call TRBJ1-3, with D tentatively TRBD1 (5 bases). Trimming shortened V by 0 bases and J by 1 base, and 13 bases separated the two germline ends. Germline lookup yields CDR1 LGHNA and CDR2 YNFKEQ. This CDR3 comprises 17 residues. DNA for the CDR3: TGTGCCAGCAGCCAAGATGGGGCAGGGATGTCTGGAAACACCATATATTTT. It is translated as CASSQDGAGMSGNTIYF.

The rearrangement links TRBV6-6 to TRBJ1-1; D is possibly TRBD1 (5 bases). This CDR3 region has 16 residues. Per germline, CDR1 MNHNY and CDR2 SVGAGI (reference sequence). V lost 8 bases, J lost 7 bases, and 26 bases lay in between. CDR3 coding DNA: TGTGCCAGCGGTCTACCTCTAGGGACGGGGGACCTTGAAGCTTTCTTT. Residues: CASGLPLGTGDLEAFF.

About this clone: At one end the junction does not follow the germline gene, possibly because of a read error. J is TRBJ2-3 and V is TRBV7-7, with D perhaps TRBD2 (6 bases). The CDR3 sequence is 15 residues long. Germline CDR1 reads SSHAT; CDR2 reads FNYEAQ (reference sequence). CDR3 in DNA: TGTGCTAGCAGCTTCGGGACGGGAGTCACAGATACGCAGTATTTT. Translating it yields CASSFGTGVTDTQYF.

The chain recombines TRBV5-8 with TRBJ1-2; possible D gene TRBD1, 5 bases. V lost 0 bases and J 8 bases, leaving 14 bases between the germline ends. CDR1 and CDR2 (germline): SGHTS, YDEGEE. The CDR3 runs 14 residues. CDR3 coding DNA: TGTGCCAGCAGCTTGGACAGCCCGTGGGGCGGCTACACCTTC. Translating it yields CASSLDSPWGGYTF.

On this clone: One junction end does not reproduce the germline sequence, and a read error may be involved. The chain carries TRBV4-3 and TRBJ1-6; D gene unclear. Germline values: CDR1 LGHNA, CDR2 YSLEER. The CDR3 extends over 16 amino acids. The chain's CDR3 is CASSQEPDSYNSPPHF. For the CDR3, the DNA is TGCGCCAGCAGCCAAGAGCCGGACTCCTATAATTCACCCCCCCACTTT.

The chain couples TRBV15 to TRBJ2-3, with TRBD1 identical over 10 bases. This CDR3 is 16 amino acids long. Germline V lookup: CDR1 LNHNV, CDR2 YYDKDF (reference sequence). The V segment lost 5 bases and the J segment 5 bases; nucleotides outside the gene matches: 10. CDR3: CATSPRTGTGEDTQYF. The DNA for the CDR3 is TGTGCCACCAGCCCCCGAACGGGGACAGGGGAAGATACGCAGTATTTT.

The V call is TRBV6-1, the J call TRBJ2-1; the match to TRBD2 covers 10 bases. Germline V gives CDR1 MNHNS, CDR2 SASEGT. The J segment lost 4 bases and the V segment lost 2 bases, leaving 5 bases of the junction unmatched. The CDR3 has 16 amino acids. The CDR3 loop reads CASSERATSGYNEQFF. The DNA of the CDR3 is TGTGCCAGCAGTGAAAGGGCGACTAGCGGGTACAATGAGCAGTTCTTC.

V and J are TRBV7-2 and TRBJ1-1; D gene ambiguous. The CDR3 is made up of 13 amino acids. From germline, CDR1 is SGHTA and CDR2 FQGNSA. With 6 bases removed from V and 1 base from J, the gap between germline ends came to 9 bases. The CDR3 DNA follows: TGTGCCAGCAGACTGGAGACGAACACTGAAGCTTTCTTT. Amino acid sequence: CASRLETNTEAFF.

This rearrangement joins TRBV7-2 to TRBJ2-5; D may be TRBD1 (6 bases). V lost 5 bases and J lost 1, with 11 bases in between. Germline V gene data show CDR1 as SGHTA and CDR2 as FQGNSA. The CDR3 length is 14 residues. CDR3 nucleotide sequence: TGTGCCAGCAGCCCTGGGACACTCCAAGAGACCCAGTACTTC. Its translation: CASSPGTLQETQYF.